The clone carrying this T cell receptor beta chain appeared a few times. As yet, its antigen is unknown. The entry originates in a study of beta chain features in type 1 diabetes. The study's findings and limits: Researchers report that Type 1 diabetes patients had moderately but significantly shorter TCRB CDR3s across all four CD4+ subsets. For type 1 diabetes patients, VDJ junctions showed fewer insertions and more deletions.

cDNA synthesis used the whole RNA isolate, giving expressed TCRB sequences. Here immunoSEQ multiplex PCR was the method, and the copy in TCRdb shows in-frame clones only, minus some. The sample has roughly 150,000 clones, approximately 7.9% seen once; the top ten hold roughly 0.5%. CDR1 is SGHDN, CDR2 FVKESK, per germline. The V end was cut by 5 bases, the J end by 2 bases, with 7 bases between. The CDR3 length is 14 residues. The V gene is TRBV14, the J gene TRBJ2-6; TRBD2 might be the D (6 bases). Sequenced: central memory CD4+ T cells from blood. This clonotype was sampled from a man between 18 and 29 years old with type 1 diabetes. CDR3 amino acids: CASSSGAGANVLTF. The CDR3 nucleotides read TGTGCCAGCAGCTCGGGGGCTGGGGCCAACGTCCTGACTTTC.